The rows below give T cell receptor beta chains drawn from one sample of a study of blood T cell repertoires in COVID-19. This table comes from immunoSEQ multiplex PCR, and its TCRdb copy is limited to in-frame clones, with some not included. Of roughly 260,000 clones in the sample, 82% were seen once. The sample comprised peripheral blood. These TCRs come from a woman in her seventies with acute or convalescent COVID-19. Each CDR3 is given with its conserved first and last residue. A D gene is named only where the DNA matches it firmly. Rows give clone size only sometimes, using once, few, many, or a class for an expanded clone.

TRBJ1-6,TRBV15,NA,TRBD1,CATGQGRNSPLHF,TGTGCCACCGGACAGGGAAGGAATTCACCCCTCCACTTT
TRBJ1-1,TRBV6-2/TRBV6-3,NA,NA,CASSYSMAGRGAFF,TGTGCCAGCAGTTACTCGATGGCGGGGAGGGGAGCTTTCTTT
TRBJ2-7,TRBV28,NA,TRBD2,CASSMTSGGHSYEQYF,TGTGCCAGCAGTATGACTAGCGGGGGGCACTCCTACGAGCAGTACTTC
TRBJ2-2,TRBV2,NA,NA,CASREGLVGELFF,TGTGCCAGCAGGGAGGGGTTAGTAGGGGAGCTGTTTTTT
TRBJ1-1,TRBV2,once,NA,CASGGRGGHTEAFF,TGTGCCAGCGGAGGGAGGGGGGGTCACACTGAAGCTTTCTTT
TRBJ2-4,TRBV27,NA,NA,CASSFRGREQNIQYF,TGTGCCAGCAGTTTTCGGGGAAGGGAACAAAACATTCAGTACTTC
TRBJ1-3,TRBV7-9,NA,NA,CASSVLDTNTIYF,TGTGCCAGCAGCGTCTTGGACACCAACACCATATATTTT
TRBJ1-6,TRBV7-2,once,TRBD1,CASSLVRGQGNSPLHF,TGTGCCAGCAGCTTAGTCAGGGGACAGGGGAATTCACCCCTCCACTTT
TRBJ2-7,TRBV5-4,NA,TRBD2,CASSPRTSGTYEQYF,TGTGCCAGCAGCCCCAGGACTAGCGGTACCTACGAGCAGTACTTC
TRBJ2-7,TRBV28,NA,TRBD1,CASSLVGQGASYEQYF,TGTGCCAGCAGTTTGGTCGGACAGGGGGCTTCCTACGAGCAGTACTTC
TRBJ1-1,TRBV5-4,NA,NA,CASSFPGVTVAEAFF,TGTGCCAGCAGCTTTCCCGGGGTGACGGTCGCTGAAGCTTTCTTT
TRBJ2-1,TRBV5-1,NA,TRBD1,CASSLGRTGMNEQFF,TGCGCCAGCAGCTTGGGTAGGACAGGGATGAATGAGCAGTTCTTC
TRBJ1-5,TRBV4-2,NA,NA,CASSQEARGFSNQPQHF,TGTGCCAGCAGCCAAGAGGCGAGGGGGTTCAGCAATCAGCCCCAGCATTTT
TRBJ2-6,TRBV27,NA,TRBD1,CASRADRVSVLTF,TGTGCCAGCAGGGCCGACAGGGTAAGCGTCCTGACTTTC
TRBJ2-2,TRBV24-1,NA,NA,CATSEPGLDTGELFF,TGTGCCACCAGTGAGCCGGGACTGGACACCGGGGAGCTGTTTTTT
TRBJ2-7,TRBV2,few,TRBD2,CASSEGTSGTYEQYF,TGTGCCAGCAGTGAAGGGACTAGCGGTACCTACGAGCAGTACTTC
TRBJ2-1,TRBV7-2,NA,TRBD1,CASNLGQDYNEQFF,TGTGCCAGCAACCTAGGACAGGATTACAATGAGCAGTTCTTC
TRBJ1-1,TRBV7-2,NA,TRBD1,CASNTQGTGKAFF,TGTGCCAGCAACACCCAGGGGACAGGGAAAGCTTTCTTT
TRBJ2-7,TRBV3-1/TRBV3-2,NA,NA,CASRSGTQVEHYEQYF,TGTGCCAGCAGATCCGGGACACAGGTCGAACACTACGAGCAGTACTTC
TRBJ1-2,TRBV29-1,NA,TRBD1,CSDIGQGAYNYGYTF,TGCAGCGACATTGGACAGGGGGCTTATAACTATGGCTACACCTTC
TRBJ2-7,TRBV7-2,NA,TRBD2,CASSLMGLALSSYEQYF,TGTGCCAGCAGCCTGATGGGACTAGCGCTAAGCTCCTACGAGCAGTACTTC
TRBJ1-3,TRBV28,NA,TRBD1,CASNPGQGSGNTIYF,TGTGCCAGCAATCCGGGACAGGGCTCTGGAAACACCATATATTTT
TRBJ2-7,TRBV9,NA,NA,CASSVGGGASSYEQYF,TGTGCCAGCAGCGTAGGAGGCGGAGCAAGCTCCTACGAGCAGTACTTC
TRBJ1-3,TRBV10-3,NA,NA,CAISEGHQINTIYF,TGTGCCATCAGTGAGGGGCACCAAATAAACACCATATATTTT
TRBJ2-7,TRBV5-1,NA,TRBD1,CASSLVGTGKNEQYF,TGCGCCAGCAGCTTGGTAGGGACAGGGAAAAACGAGCAGTACTTC
TRBJ2-7,TRBV27,NA,NA,CASSLAGPYEQYF,TGTGCCAGCAGTTTGGCAGGGCCCTACGAGCAGTACTTC
TRBJ1-6,TRBV3-1/TRBV3-2,once,NA,CASSLTGNSPLHF,TGTGCCAGCAGCCTGACAGGTAATTCACCCCTCCACTTT
TRBJ2-1,TRBV30,NA,TRBD2,CAWSVMLAGNNEQFF,TGTGCCTGGAGTGTAATGCTAGCGGGGAACAATGAGCAGTTCTTC
TRBJ2-3,TRBV19,NA,TRBD2,CASSSQAGITDTQYF,TGTGCCAGTAGTTCTCAAGCGGGGATCACAGATACGCAGTATTTT
TRBJ2-7,TRBV5-1,NA,NA,CASSRDRTYEQYF,TGCGCCAGCAGCCGTGACAGAACCTACGAGCAGTACTTC
TRBJ2-5,TRBV5-1,few,TRBD1,CASSPGTAEETQYF,TGCGCCAGCAGCCCAGGGACAGCGGAAGAGACCCAGTACTTC
TRBJ2-6,TRBV27,NA,TRBD1,CASSPGTGAFGGANVLTF,TGTGCCAGCTCCCCCGGGACAGGGGCGTTTGGGGGGGCCAACGTCCTGACTTTC
TRBJ1-3,TRBV5-6,NA,TRBD1,CASSRAGTEDGNTIYF,TGTGCCAGCAGCCGAGCCGGGACAGAGGACGGAAACACCATATATTTT
TRBJ2-2,TRBV12-3/TRBV12-4,NA,NA,CASSARPGELFF,TGTGCCAGCAGTGCCAGGCCCGGGGAGCTGTTTTTT
TRBJ1-2,TRBV7-8,NA,NA,CASSLEQGLYGYTF,TGTGCCAGCAGCTTAGAACAGGGCCTCTATGGCTACACCTTC
TRBJ2-2,TRBV7-2,NA,TRBD1,CASRTRTGRTGELFF,TGTGCCAGCAGAACCCGGACAGGGCGCACCGGGGAGCTGTTTTTT
TRBJ2-7,TRBV5-5,NA,NA,CASSLAAGASYEQYF,TGTGCCAGCAGCTTGGCCGCAGGGGCTTCGTACGAGCAGTACTTC
TRBJ1-2,TRBV11-2,many,NA,CASSSGVNWYGYTF,TGTGCCAGCAGCTCAGGGGTCAACTGGTATGGCTACACCTTC
TRBJ1-2,TRBV5-6,NA,TRBD1,CASSPTGAYGYTF,TGTGCCAGCAGCCCGACAGGGGCGTATGGCTACACCTTC